This T cell receptor (beta chain) was observed in a study of T-cell memory formation after mild COVID-19. CDR1 KGHDR and CDR2 SFDVKD come from the germline V gene. The V and J ends lost 2 bases and 4 bases respectively, with 13 bases between them. The length of the CDR3 is 15 residues. Constant-segment primers and 5'RACE yielded cDNA libraries for TCR alpha and TCR beta, each carrying sample barcodes and UMIs. TCRdb reprocessed the 5' RACE reads with MiXCR, giving one entry per CDR3 protein. The sample yields approximately 430,000 distinct CDR3 sequences, around a quarter seen once. The sequence was collected from an adult woman who had mild COVID-19 (a few samples of this study predate the infection). Cell type and time point are not known. This chain connects TRBV24-1 to TRBJ2-5; D may be TRBD2 (5 bases). Sequencing was carried out using PBMCs or a T cell subset sorted from them (not recorded which). In DNA form, the CDR3 reads TGTGCCACCAGTGATTCTGGACTGGTTCCAGAGACCCAGTACTTC. It codes for CATSDSGLVPETQYF.